The source of this TCR beta chain is a study of vaccination and CD4 T cells after COVID-19. Across the whole study: Median time from COVID diagnosis to post-COVID sampling was under 120 days (35 to 161). In culture, cells were exposed to overlapping spike peptides from SARS-CoV-2, HCoV-NL63, HCoV-OC43 and HCoV-229E. Controls used CEFX viral epitopes (positive), HIV-1 Nef peptides (negative), or no peptide.

Trimming cost V 2 bases and J 1 base, with 9 bases left between them. CDR1 is LNHDA and CDR2 is SQIVND in the germline V gene (reference sequence). This CDR3 is 15 amino acids long. Treatment of the sample: roughly 10-day PBMC culture with coronavirus spike peptide pools or control peptides (ViraFEST assay). Collection of the unexposed donor's CD4+ T cells took place before the COVID-19 pandemic (2011-2018). A word on this clonotype: The target antigen is unknown.

Cultured CD4+ T cells had their DNA profiled by the Oncomine TCR Beta short-read assay. Investigators isolated genomic DNA from cultured CD4+ T cells. TCRdb reprocessed the PCR reads via MiXCR and lists one record per CDR3 protein. The table lists approximately 9,800 distinct CDR3 sequences, under 35% of them singletons. Source material: CD4+ T cells from blood, cultured in vitro. This clonotype was obtained from a human donor in good health. V and J are TRBV19 and TRBJ1-5, with a tentative D call TRBD1 (5 bases). This CDR3 is CASSITGTSNQPQHF. CDR3 nucleotides: TGTGCCAGTAGTATAACGGGGACGAGCAATCAGCCCCAGCATTTT.